Shown below are 13 T cell receptor beta chains from a single sample sequenced in a study of T cell responses to AZD1222 COVID-19 vaccine. Using immunoSEQ multiplex PCR, the repertoire was profiled, and TCRdb retains in-frame clones only, with some absent. The table lists about 130,000 clones, about 90% of them singletons. The sample here was peripheral blood, taken on day 0 of AZD1222 vaccination. The source is an adult in good health.

The chain combines TRBV29-1 with TRBJ2-7; possible D gene TRBD1, 6 bases. The V and J ends lost 5 bases and 2 bases respectively, with 16 bases between them. Germline CDR1 and CDR2: SQVTM and ANQGSEA. The CDR3 runs to 14 residues. The DNA of the CDR3 is TGCAGCGTTAAACAGGGTCGGACCGCCTACGAGCAGTACTTC. This codes for CSVKQGRTAYEQYF.

This clone was seen more than once but under ten times. CDR3: CASRAMGLYEQYF. DNA for the CDR3: TGTGCCAGCAGGGCTATGGGACTTTACGAGCAGTACTTC. The rearrangement uses TRBV7-2 and TRBJ2-7, with a weak D call TRBD2 (6 bases). Per the germline V gene, CDR1 is SGHTA and CDR2 is FQGNSA. This CDR3 has 13 residues. Trimming left V 6 bases short and J 4 bases short, with 13 bases between. The full variable domain, completed using reference TRBV7-2 and TRBJ2-7, is GAGVSQSPSNKVTEKGKDVELRCDPISGHTALYWYRQSLGQGLEFLIYFQGNSAPDKSGLPSDRFSAERTGGSVSTLTIQRTQQEDSAVYLCASRAMGLYEQYFGPGTRLTVT.

Remarks on this clone: Other DNA sequences in this specimen translate into the identical CDR3. The rearrangement links TRBV9 to TRBJ2-7, with D possibly TRBD1 on 6 matching bases. V was pared by 0 bases and J by 2 bases, with 9 bases between. CDR3 length: 14 amino acids. Germline V CDR1 and CDR2: SGDLS, YYNGEE. Written as DNA, the CDR3 is TGTGCCAGCAGCGTAGGAACAGGGACCTACGAGCAGTACTTC. This sequence encodes CASSVGTGTYEQYF.

The chain joins TRBV7-3 to TRBJ2-7; TRBD1 agrees at 7 bases. Looked up from germline, CDR1 is SGHTA and CDR2 is FQGTGA. This CDR3 has 15 residues. The junction had 2 bases not matched to a gene; V was cut back by 0 bases and J by 0 bases. The DNA of the CDR3 is TGTGCCAGCAGCTTAACGGGACAGACCTCCTACGAGCAGTACTTC. This codes for CASSLTGQTSYEQYF.

This chain links TRBV27 with TRBJ1-5; D perhaps matches TRBD1 (6 bases). Trimming took off 2 bases at V and 0 bases at J, with 17 bases between the two ends. The CDR3 extends over 18 amino acids. Per germline, CDR1 MNHEY and CDR2 SMNVEV (reference sequence). CDR3 sequence: CASSLASRGYYSNQPQHF. CDR3 nucleotides: TGTGCCAGCAGTTTAGCCAGCAGGGGCTACTATAGCAATCAGCCCCAGCATTTT.

The CDR3 reads CASSLFGTGSQPQHF. The CDR3 region has the DNA TGTGCCAGCAGTTTGTTCGGGACAGGGAGTCAGCCCCAGCATTTT. The chain couples TRBV27 to TRBJ1-5; 9 nucleotides line up with TRBD1. V was clipped by 3 bases and J by 6 bases; unmatched bases: 6. Germline loops: CDR1 MNHEY, CDR2 SMNVEV (reference sequence). This CDR3 region has 15 residues.

The J gene is TRBJ2-7, the V gene TRBV30, with D possibly being TRBD1 (6 bases). V was clipped by 2 bases and J by 3 bases, with 11 bases between them. This CDR3 has 13 residues. CDR1 GTSNPN and CDR2 SVGIG come from the germline V gene (reference sequence). CDR3 DNA: TGTGCCTGGAGTCCCGGCAGGGGCTACGAGCAGTACTTC. It translates to CAWSPGRGYEQYF.

This chain connects TRBV10-1 to TRBJ2-3; the match to TRBD2 covers 12 bases. Germline V gene data show CDR1 as WNHNN and CDR2 as SYGVQD (reference sequence). The CDR3 has 18 amino acids. V lost 5 bases, J lost 5 bases, and 14 bases stayed unmatched. The DNA of the CDR3 is TGCGCCAGCAGTACCGGGACTAGCGGGCCGTTGGCGGGAGATACGCAGTATTTT. Protein product: CASSTGTSGPLAGDTQYF.

The chain employs TRBV9 and TRBJ1-6; maybe TRBD1 (5 bases). The germline gives CDR1 SGDLS, CDR2 YYNGEE. The CDR3 contains 16 residues. V gave up 4 bases and J gave up 9 bases, with 20 bases separating them. CDR3 amino acids: CASSPPWGGGVSPLHF. The CDR3 DNA reads as TGTGCCAGCAGCCCTCCCTGGGGGGGAGGCGTTTCACCCCTCCACTTT.

The chain carries TRBV27 and TRBJ1-1; D remains unclear. With 1 base removed from V and 4 bases from J, the gap between germline ends came to 19 bases. The CDR3 runs to 17 residues. Germline CDR1 is MNHEY and CDR2 is SMNVEV (reference sequence). CDR3 DNA sequence: TGTGCCAGCAGTTTATGGATGTTCCGGGATGGAGGCACTGAAGCTTTCTTT. It specifies CASSLWMFRDGGTEAFF.

V usage is TRBV9 and J usage is TRBJ2-2; unclear D gene. Trimming pared 4 bases from V and 3 bases from J, leaving 4 bases between. CDR1 and CDR2 (germline): SGDLS, YYNGEE. CDR3 length equals 12 residues. This CDR3 reads CASSSYTGELFF. CDR3 DNA: TGTGCCAGCAGCTCATACACCGGGGAGCTGTTTTTT.

V gene TRBV27 combines with J gene TRBJ2-1, with unresolved D. With 2 bases removed from V and 4 bases from J, the gap between germline ends came to 6 bases. The CDR3 covers 13 residues. Germline CDR1 MNHEY, CDR2 SMNVEV (reference sequence). Written as DNA, the CDR3 is TGTGCCAGCAGTTTAATGGGTTACAATGAGCAGTTCTTC. Encoded protein: CASSLMGYNEQFF.

The chain recombines TRBV3-1 (or the pseudogene TRBV3-2) with TRBJ2-3; no definite D call. This CDR3 has 15 residues. Germline lookup yields CDR1 LGHDT and CDR2 YNNKEL (reference sequence). Trimming cost V 0 bases and J 0 bases, with 7 bases left between them. CDR3 in amino acids: CASSQDRVSTDTQYF. In DNA, the CDR3 is TGTGCCAGCAGCCAAGATCGGGTTAGCACAGATACGCAGTATTTT.